The 11 T cell receptor beta chains in this list originate from one sample, sequenced in a study of T cell responses to AZD1222 COVID-19 vaccine. The table came from immunoSEQ multiplex PCR; TCRdb's copy has only in-frame clones and leaves some out. The data contain under 130,000 clones, approximately 90% of them singletons. The input for sequencing was peripheral blood, taken on day 0 of AZD1222 vaccination. These receptors all come from an adult in good health.

This rearrangement joins TRBV18 to TRBJ2-2; D gene uncertain. The CDR3 is made up of 13 amino acids. V was clipped by 3 bases and J by 6 bases, with 8 bases between them. CDR1 is KGHSH, CDR2 LQKENI, per germline. CDR3 amino acids: CASSPPSAGELFF. Written as DNA, the CDR3 is TGTGCCAGCTCACCGCCCAGTGCCGGGGAGCTGTTTTTT.

This clone was seen a handful of times. The chain employs TRBV15 and TRBJ1-2, with D uncertain. The germline CDR1 and CDR2 sequences are LNHNV and YYDKDF (reference sequence). The CDR3 runs 14 residues. V dropped 1 base and J dropped 8 bases, with 14 bases sitting between them. In DNA, the CDR3 is TGTGCCACCAGCAGAGTTGGCGGCATAGAGGGCTACACCTTC. Translated: CATSRVGGIEGYTF.

This clone was detected once. This chain uses TRBV7-2 with TRBJ2-5, with TRBD1 identical over 11 bases. The CDR3 has 15 amino acids. The germline gives CDR1 SGHTA, CDR2 FQGNSA. Trimming at V came to 7 bases and at J to 2 bases, leaving 6 bases not matched to a gene. The CDR3 here is CASKMDRGQQETQYF. CDR3 in DNA: TGTGCCAGCAAAATGGACAGGGGGCAACAAGAGACCCAGTACTTC.

This clone was detected only a few times. The genes are TRBV5-6 and TRBJ2-1; D not resolved. Trimming took 6 bases from V and 1 from J, leaving 14 bases between them. CDR3 length: 15 amino acids. Germline lookup yields CDR1 SGHDT and CDR2 YYEEEE. CDR3 sequence reads: CASNHFMGSYNEQFF. The DNA of the CDR3 is TGTGCCAGCAACCACTTCATGGGATCCTACAATGAGCAGTTCTTC.

V and J are TRBV11-3 and TRBJ2-3; D is undetermined. Trimming left V 1 base short and J 1 base short, with 9 bases between. The CDR3 loop spans 15 amino acids. Germline-derived CDR1 and CDR2 are SGHNT and YENEEA. This chain's CDR3 is CASSLGIRGTDTQYF. The CDR3 DNA is TGTGCCAGCAGCTTAGGTATCCGGGGCACAGATACGCAGTATTTT.

The chain has TRBV18 and TRBJ2-1; 7 bases align to TRBD1. Germline CDR1 is KGHSH and CDR2 is LQKENI. J gave up 7 bases and V 0 bases, and 6 bases lay outside the gene matches. The CDR3 consists of 15 residues. CDR3 nucleotides: TGTGCCAGCTCACCACCTGACAGGGTCTCGAATGAGCAGTTCTTC. This translates into CASSPPDRVSNEQFF.

The V gene is TRBV2, the J gene TRBJ2-3; D ambiguous. Between the trimmed V and J ends, which lost 3 bases and 3 bases, there was a span of 22 bases. This CDR3 contains 18 residues. Germline CDR1 reads SNHLY; CDR2 reads FYNNEI. The CDR3 is CASSEVTLVGLGTDTQYF. DNA for the CDR3: TGTGCCAGCAGTGAGGTCACCTTGGTGGGCTTGGGGACAGATACGCAGTATTTT. The full variable domain, in which reference TRBV2 and TRBJ2-3 provide the parts outside the CDR3, is EPEVTQTPSHQVTQMGQEVILRCVPISNHLYFYWYRQILGQKVEFLVSFYNNEISEKSEIFDDQFSVERPDGSNFTLKIRSTKLEDSAMYFCASSEVTLVGLGTDTQYFGPGTRLTVL.

The V gene is TRBV4-2, the J gene TRBJ1-4; 7 nucleotides line up with TRBD1. This CDR3 spans 16 amino acids. The germline V gene has CDR1 LGHNA and CDR2 YNFKEQ. V was clipped by 4 bases and J by 4 bases; unmatched bases: 9. The CDR3 DNA reads TGTGCCAGCAGCCTTGCACCGGGACAGAGTAATGAAAAACTGTTTTTT. It specifies CASSLAPGQSNEKLFF.

The chain links TRBV18 to TRBJ1-4; 12 positions agree with TRBD1. Germline lookup yields CDR1 KGHSH and CDR2 LQKENI. CDR3 size: 17 residues. V gave up 2 bases and J gave up 3 bases; unmatched junction bases: 4. The CDR3 here is CASSPAGQGASNEKLFF. The CDR3 DNA reads as TGTGCCAGCTCACCAGCGGGACAGGGGGCCTCTAATGAAAAACTGTTTTTT.

Concerning this clone itself: Other nucleotide sequences from this sample produce the same CDR3. The chain links TRBV24-1 to TRBJ2-5, with 7 bases fitting TRBD1. This CDR3 comprises 14 residues. V gave up 2 bases and J gave up 2 bases; unmatched junction bases: 1. CDR1 KGHDR and CDR2 SFDVKD come from the germline V gene. The chain's CDR3 is CATSDWDSQETQYF. The DNA for the CDR3 is TGTGCCACCAGTGATTGGGACAGTCAAGAGACCCAGTACTTC.

This clone was recorded once. The chain is built from TRBV7-9 and TRBJ1-1; D gene ambiguous. Looked up from germline, CDR1 is SEHNR and CDR2 is FQNEAQ (reference sequence). V shed 1 base and J shed 4 bases, with 7 bases lying between them. The CDR3 totals 13 residues. The CDR3 sequence: CASSLESGTEAFF. As DNA, the CDR3 is TGTGCCAGCAGCTTAGAGAGTGGCACTGAAGCTTTCTTT.